The rows below give T cell receptor beta chains drawn from one sample of a study of blood T cell repertoires in COVID-19. Sequencing was performed with immunoSEQ multiplex PCR; in TCRdb, only in-frame clones are kept and a portion is missing. This repertoire shows under 250,000 clones, around 82% found once; its top ten account for more than 8%. The sample consisted of peripheral blood. These receptors were collected from a woman aged 50 to 60 with acute or convalescent COVID-19. The CDR3 runs from the conserved cysteine through the conserved F or W. The order of the fields is J gene, D gene, clone size, V gene, CDR3 protein, CDR3 DNA. The D gene is left open where the match is weak. The size of a clone is reported for some rows only, either as once, few or many, or as a class for expanded clones.

j_call: TRBJ2-7
d_call: TRBD2
clone_size: few
v_call: TRBV2
cdr3_aa: CASRAGGGYEQYF
cdr3_nt: TGTGCCAGCAGGGCGGGAGGGGGTTACGAGCAGTACTTC

j_call: TRBJ2-3
d_call: TRBD1
clone_size: NA
v_call: TRBV19
cdr3_aa: CASSISSGGRGDTQYF
cdr3_nt: TGTGCCAGTAGTATTTCTTCAGGGGGCAGGGGAGATACGCAGTATTTT

j_call: TRBJ2-3
d_call: TRBD2
clone_size: NA
v_call: TRBV10-1
cdr3_aa: CASSDQRERDTQYF
cdr3_nt: TGCGCCAGCAGTGACCAGCGGGAGCGCGATACGCAGTATTTT

j_call: TRBJ2-7
d_call: NA
clone_size: NA
v_call: TRBV5-1
cdr3_aa: CASSLSFYVESHGDEQYF
cdr3_nt: TGCGCCAGCAGCTTGAGTTTCTATGTAGAGTCCCACGGGGACGAGCAGTACTTC

j_call: TRBJ1-3
d_call: NA
clone_size: few
v_call: TRBV19
cdr3_aa: CASRGGVNTIYF
cdr3_nt: TGTGCCAGTAGAGGAGGGGTCAACACCATATATTTT

j_call: TRBJ2-7
d_call: TRBD2
clone_size: NA
v_call: TRBV3-1/TRBV3-2
cdr3_aa: CASSQVAGGPYEQYF
cdr3_nt: TGTGCCAGCAGCCAAGTAGCGGGAGGTCCCTACGAGCAGTACTTC

j_call: TRBJ2-3
d_call: NA
clone_size: NA
v_call: TRBV5-1
cdr3_aa: CASSYFSTAPNTQYF
cdr3_nt: TGCGCCAGCAGCTATTTTTCGACAGCGCCAAATACGCAGTATTTT

j_call: TRBJ1-6
d_call: TRBD1
clone_size: NA
v_call: TRBV5-5
cdr3_aa: CASSSDRVSGNSPLHF
cdr3_nt: TGTGCCAGCAGTTCGGACAGGGTCTCGGGGAATTCACCCCTCCACTTT

j_call: TRBJ2-1
d_call: NA
clone_size: NA
v_call: TRBV29-1
cdr3_aa: CSVEDVSGAYNEQFF
cdr3_nt: TGCAGCGTTGAAGATGTTTCGGGAGCTTACAATGAGCAGTTCTTC

j_call: TRBJ2-1
d_call: TRBD2
clone_size: NA
v_call: TRBV27
cdr3_aa: CATKTSGSDEQFF
cdr3_nt: TGTGCCACCAAGACTAGCGGGAGCGATGAGCAGTTCTTC

j_call: TRBJ2-5
d_call: NA
clone_size: once
v_call: TRBV5-1
cdr3_aa: CASSFEAVQKETQYF
cdr3_nt: TGCGCCAGCAGCTTTGAGGCCGTGCAAAAAGAGACCCAGTACTTC

j_call: TRBJ2-2
d_call: TRBD2
clone_size: many
v_call: TRBV28
cdr3_aa: CASSLVSSGNTGELFF
cdr3_nt: TGTGCCAGCAGTTTGGTCTCTAGCGGGAACACCGGGGAGCTGTTTTTT

j_call: TRBJ2-7
d_call: TRBD1
clone_size: NA
v_call: TRBV14
cdr3_aa: CASSQSQIRAGGEQYF
cdr3_nt: TGTGCCAGCAGCCAATCCCAGATTCGGGCAGGGGGCGAGCAGTACTTC

j_call: TRBJ2-1
d_call: NA
clone_size: NA
v_call: TRBV7-2
cdr3_aa: CASSLGPGVNEQFF
cdr3_nt: TGTGCCAGCAGCTTAGGGCCGGGAGTTAATGAGCAGTTCTTC

j_call: TRBJ2-3
d_call: NA
clone_size: NA
v_call: TRBV9
cdr3_aa: CASTPPGQGHTDTQYF
cdr3_nt: TGTGCCAGTACGCCCCCTGGGCAGGGACACACAGATACGCAGTATTTT

j_call: TRBJ2-6
d_call: TRBD1
clone_size: NA
v_call: TRBV5-1
cdr3_aa: CASRGTALSGANVLTF
cdr3_nt: TGCGCCAGCAGAGGGACAGCGCTCTCTGGGGCCAACGTCCTGACTTTC

j_call: TRBJ2-5
d_call: TRBD1
clone_size: NA
v_call: TRBV18
cdr3_aa: CASSPGTGWTQYF
cdr3_nt: TGTGCCAGCTCTCCTGGGACAGGGTGGACCCAGTACTTC

j_call: TRBJ2-7
d_call: NA
clone_size: NA
v_call: TRBV7-8
cdr3_aa: CASSLSSYEQYF
cdr3_nt: TGTGCCAGCAGCTTGAGCTCCTACGAGCAGTACTTC

j_call: TRBJ2-5
d_call: TRBD1
clone_size: NA
v_call: TRBV19
cdr3_aa: CASSSRDRGRETQYF
cdr3_nt: TGTGCCAGTAGTTCCCGGGACAGGGGTAGGGAGACCCAGTACTTC

j_call: TRBJ1-5
d_call: NA
clone_size: NA
v_call: TRBV24-1
cdr3_aa: CATSGGAVNQPQHF
cdr3_nt: TGTGCCACCAGCGGGGGGGCAGTCAATCAGCCCCAGCATTTT

j_call: TRBJ2-3
d_call: NA
clone_size: NA
v_call: TRBV24-1
cdr3_aa: CATSDSIGGDTDTQYF
cdr3_nt: TGTGCCACCAGTGACTCAATAGGGGGGGACACAGATACGCAGTATTTT

j_call: TRBJ2-1
d_call: TRBD1
clone_size: once
v_call: TRBV27
cdr3_aa: CASSKSTGSSYNEQFF
cdr3_nt: TGTGCCAGCAGCAAATCGACAGGGAGCTCCTACAATGAGCAGTTCTTC

j_call: TRBJ2-3
d_call: TRBD2
clone_size: NA
v_call: TRBV7-2
cdr3_aa: CASSLGLAGGTASTDTQYF
cdr3_nt: TGTGCCAGCAGCTTAGGGCTAGCGGGAGGGACGGCGAGCACAGATACGCAGTATTTT

j_call: TRBJ2-3
d_call: NA
clone_size: NA
v_call: TRBV9
cdr3_aa: CASSGPGGGRTDTQYF
cdr3_nt: TGTGCCAGCAGCGGTCCAGGGGGAGGCCGCACAGATACGCAGTATTTT

j_call: TRBJ1-1
d_call: NA
clone_size: NA
v_call: TRBV5-1
cdr3_aa: CASSSSGVTEAFF
cdr3_nt: TGCGCCAGCAGCTCGTCAGGGGTTACTGAAGCTTTCTTT

j_call: TRBJ2-1
d_call: TRBD2
clone_size: NA
v_call: TRBV29-1
cdr3_aa: CSVGTSGRGYNEQFF
cdr3_nt: TGCAGCGTTGGGACTAGCGGGAGGGGTTACAATGAGCAGTTCTTC

j_call: TRBJ2-4
d_call: TRBD1
clone_size: NA
v_call: TRBV19
cdr3_aa: CASSPYGQGFGNIQYF
cdr3_nt: TGTGCCAGTAGTCCCTACGGACAGGGGTTTGGAAACATTCAGTACTTC

j_call: TRBJ1-1
d_call: TRBD1
clone_size: NA
v_call: TRBV29-1
cdr3_aa: CSGLQGDTEAFF
cdr3_nt: TGCAGCGGATTACAGGGGGACACTGAAGCTTTCTTT

j_call: TRBJ2-1
d_call: TRBD2
clone_size: NA
v_call: TRBV7-8
cdr3_aa: CASSFNTGGQNQFF
cdr3_nt: TGTGCCAGCAGCTTCAACACGGGAGGGCAAAATCAGTTCTTC

j_call: TRBJ1-3
d_call: NA
clone_size: NA
v_call: TRBV5-6
cdr3_aa: CASSFPGYSGNTIYF
cdr3_nt: TGTGCCAGCAGCTTCCCAGGGTACTCTGGAAACACCATATATTTT

j_call: TRBJ2-4
d_call: TRBD2
clone_size: NA
v_call: TRBV6-5
cdr3_aa: CASRPTRTRGNIQYF
cdr3_nt: TGTGCCAGCAGGCCTACCCGGACTAGAGGAAACATTCAGTACTTC

j_call: TRBJ2-1
d_call: TRBD2
clone_size: NA
v_call: TRBV6-5
cdr3_aa: CASSTGTSGGDEQFF
cdr3_nt: TGTGCCAGCAGCACCGGGACTAGCGGGGGGGATGAGCAGTTCTTC

j_call: TRBJ2-7
d_call: TRBD2
clone_size: NA
v_call: TRBV5-6
cdr3_aa: CASSFPTSGSSYEQYF
cdr3_nt: TGTGCCAGCAGCTTTCCTACTAGCGGGAGTTCCTACGAGCAGTACTTC

j_call: TRBJ2-2
d_call: NA
clone_size: NA
v_call: TRBV28
cdr3_aa: CASSLLVRGTGELFF
cdr3_nt: TGTGCCAGCAGTTTGTTAGTCCGGGGCACCGGGGAGCTGTTTTTT